The clone carrying this TCR beta chain occurred once. The sample comes from a study of blood T cell repertoires in COVID-19. Study-wide background: Sample material is recorded as cDNA or gDNA derived from T cells, B-cell-depleted T cells, or PBMCs.

Germline loops: CDR1 SGHRS, CDR2 YFSETQ. V was clipped by 5 bases and J by 8 bases, with 14 bases between them. The CDR3 has 14 residues. Methods used by the authors: Quantification of nucleated cells was approximated via reference gene primer amplification. The repertoire was sequenced with immunoSEQ multiplex PCR; TCRdb's copy has only in-frame clones and lacks some. Clone size and the V and J calls come from that table; the DNA yielded D and trimming. Of roughly 110,000 clones listed, approximately 80% are singletons. This sequence originates from an older man with COVID-19, enrolled during active disease. The rearrangement uses TRBV5-1 and TRBJ1-6; D not resolved. The sequenced sample was peripheral blood. The DNA for the CDR3 is TGCGCCAGCAGTCCGGACGGGGTCCATTCACCCCTCCACTTT. Translation gives CASSPDGVHSPLHF.